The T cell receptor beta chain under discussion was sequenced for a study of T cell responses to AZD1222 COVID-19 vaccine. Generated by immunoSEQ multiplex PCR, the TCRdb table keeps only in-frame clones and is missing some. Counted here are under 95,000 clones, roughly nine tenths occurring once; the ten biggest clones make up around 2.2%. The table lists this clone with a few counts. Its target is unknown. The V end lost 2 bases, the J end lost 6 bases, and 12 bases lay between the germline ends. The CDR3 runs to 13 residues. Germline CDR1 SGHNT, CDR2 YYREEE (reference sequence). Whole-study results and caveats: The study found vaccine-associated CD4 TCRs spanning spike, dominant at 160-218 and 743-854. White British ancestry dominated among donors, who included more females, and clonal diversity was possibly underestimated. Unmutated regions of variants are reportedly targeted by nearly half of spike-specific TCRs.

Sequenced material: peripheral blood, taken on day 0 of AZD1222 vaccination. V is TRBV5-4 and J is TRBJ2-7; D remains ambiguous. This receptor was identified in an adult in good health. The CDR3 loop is CASSFSGVSEQYF. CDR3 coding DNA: TGTGCCAGCAGCTTTAGTGGAGTCAGCGAGCAGTACTTC.